These 27 T cell receptor beta chains originate from one sample sequenced in a study of cytomegalovirus exposure and HLA in healthy donors. TCRdb's copy holds only in-frame clones and misses some; the assay was immunoSEQ multiplex PCR. The sample includes roughly 52,000 clones, 75% to 95% of them seen just once. Sequencing used PBMCs. The receptors here all came from a man between 18 and 35 years old in good health and CMV-seronegative.

The chain employs TRBV11-2 and TRBJ1-1; TRBD1 might be the D (5 bases). The CDR3 is 15 residues long. V was clipped by 0 bases and J by 6 bases, with 14 bases between them. Per the germline V gene, CDR1 is SGHAT and CDR2 is FQNNGV. CDR3 amino acids: CASSLDPGGVSEAFF. CDR3 DNA sequence: TGTGCCAGCAGCTTAGATCCGGGAGGGGTCTCTGAAGCTTTCTTT.

The chain is built from TRBV28 and TRBJ1-5; D call uncertain. The CDR3 sequence is 15 residues long. Germline loops: CDR1 MDHEN, CDR2 SYDVKM. The V end lost 6 bases, the J end lost 0 bases, and 12 bases lay between the germline ends. CDR3 nucleotide sequence: TGTGCCAGCAGCCTACTGACGGGTAGCAATCAGCCCCAGCATTTT. It yields the protein CASSLLTGSNQPQHF.

The table lists this clone with a count of one. The rearrangement links TRBV9 to TRBJ1-2, with 9 bases identical to TRBD1. Germline V lookup: CDR1 SGDLS, CDR2 YYNGEE. V lost 3 bases, J lost 4 bases, and 4 bases stayed unmatched. This CDR3 has 14 amino acids. The CDR3 region has the DNA TGTGCCAGCAGCGCGACAGGGGGTCCCTATGGCTACACCTTC. Translating it yields CASSATGGPYGYTF. Combining the CDR3 with reference TRBV9 and TRBJ1-2 gives the whole variable domain DSGVTQTPKHLITATGQRVTLRCSPRSGDLSVYWYQQSLDQGLQFLIQYYNGEERAKGNILERFSAQQFPDLHSELNLSSLELGDSALYFCASSATGGPYGYTFGSGTRLTVV.

The chain employs TRBV5-1 and TRBJ1-1; D perhaps matches TRBD1 (6 bases). V lost 4 bases and J 5 bases, leaving 15 bases between the germline ends. CDR3 length equals 14 residues. Germline assignment: CDR1 SGHRS and CDR2 YFSETQ. CDR3 coding DNA: TGCGCCAGCAGCCCCGGGGGGGGGCGGACTGAAGCTTTCTTT. Its translation: CASSPGGGRTEAFF.

V and J are TRBV29-1 and TRBJ1-1; no clear D. Trimming removed 3 bases from V and 2 bases from J, with 13 bases in between. The V gene's germline CDR1 is SQVTM and CDR2 ANQGSEA. The CDR3 consists of 14 residues. CDR3 region: CSVEYGVGNTEAFF. The CDR3 DNA sequence: TGCAGCGTTGAGTACGGGGTGGGAAACACTGAAGCTTTCTTT. The full variable domain, its missing parts supplied by reference TRBV29-1 and TRBJ1-1, is SAVISQKPSRDICQRGTSLTIQCQVDSQVTMMFWYRQQPGQSLTLIATANQGSEATYESGFVIDKFPISRPNLTFSTLTVSNMSPEDSSIYLCSVEYGVGNTEAFFGQGTRLTVV.

The V gene is TRBV7-9, the J gene TRBJ1-1; D might be TRBD1 (5 bases). The CDR3 totals 13 residues. Germline CDR1 is SEHNR and CDR2 is FQNEAQ (reference sequence). V dropped 2 bases and J dropped 10 bases, with 14 bases sitting between them. The DNA for the CDR3 is TGTGCCAGCAGCTTACTCCGCCGGGGGGGAGCTTTCTTT. This codes for CASSLLRRGGAFF.

The chain is built from TRBV27 and TRBJ1-2; 7 bases fit TRBD1. This CDR3 spans 13 amino acids. J was trimmed by 5 bases and V by 2 bases; bases with no gene match: 2. Per germline, CDR1 MNHEY and CDR2 SMNVEV (reference sequence). In DNA, the CDR3 is TGTGCCAGCAGTTTAACAGGGGAATATGGCTACACCTTC. Its translation: CASSLTGEYGYTF.

V is TRBV9 and J is TRBJ2-7; TRBD2 agrees at 12 bases. J gave up 4 bases and V 5 bases, and 4 bases lay outside the gene matches. The V gene's germline CDR1 is SGDLS and CDR2 YYNGEE. The CDR3 runs 14 residues. CDR3 bases: TGTGCCAGCAGTAGACTAGCGGGAGATTACGAGCAGTACTTC. This sequence encodes CASSRLAGDYEQYF.

The gene calls are TRBV27 and TRBJ2-1; TRBD2 matches at 7 bases. The CDR3 runs to 14 residues. Germline CDR1 and CDR2: MNHEY and SMNVEV (reference sequence). With V trimmed by 5 bases and J by 6 bases, 7 bases remained unmatched. The CDR3 nucleotides are TGTGCCAGCAGTCACATCAGCGGGGCCAATGAGCAGTTCTTC. Amino acids: CASSHISGANEQFF.

The chain is built from TRBV5-4 and TRBJ1-2, with D possibly being TRBD1 (5 bases). The CDR3 runs 13 residues. V lost 4 bases to trimming and J lost 2 bases, with 9 bases between them. Germline V lookup: CDR1 SGHNT, CDR2 YYREEE (reference sequence). CDR3 in amino acids: CASSIDSNYGYTF. The CDR3 DNA is TGTGCCAGCAGCATCGACAGCAACTATGGCTACACCTTC.

The chain employs TRBV27 and TRBJ2-7, with D perhaps matching TRBD1 (6 bases). Trimming stripped 4 bases from V and 3 bases from J, with 10 bases between. From germline, CDR1 is MNHEY and CDR2 SMNVEV (reference sequence). This CDR3 contains 13 residues. Written as DNA, the CDR3 is TGTGCCAGCAGTTACCGGACAGACTACGAGCAGTACTTC. Translation: CASSYRTDYEQYF.

This clone was counted a single time. This rearrangement joins TRBV7-9 to TRBJ2-2, with 8 bases aligning to TRBD1. The CDR3 runs 14 residues. V shed 1 base and J 6 bases; nucleotides not matched to a gene: 1. Germline CDR1 and CDR2: SEHNR and FQNEAQ (reference sequence). The CDR3: CASSLVTGAGELFF. DNA of the CDR3: TGTGCCAGCAGCTTAGTGACAGGGGCCGGGGAGCTGTTTTTT.

The chain employs TRBV28 and TRBJ2-7; 8 nucleotides align to TRBD1. From germline, CDR1 is MDHEN and CDR2 SYDVKM. This CDR3 is built from 15 residues. The V and J ends lost 5 bases and 6 bases, in that order; junction bases with no gene match: 12. CDR3 region: CASSPPRTGISEQYF. The CDR3 DNA is TGTGCCAGCAGTCCCCCCCGGACAGGGATTTCCGAGCAGTACTTC. The full variable domain, in which reference TRBV28 and TRBJ2-7 provide the parts outside the CDR3, is DVKVTQSSRYLVKRTGEKVFLECVQDMDHENMFWYRQDPGLGLRLIYFSYDVKMKEKGDIPEGYSVSREKKERFSLILESASTNQTSMYLCASSPPRTGISEQYFGPGTRLTVT.

The chain joins TRBV5-4 to TRBJ1-1, with unresolved D. This CDR3 is built from 14 residues. Germline assignment: CDR1 SGHNT and CDR2 YYREEE (reference sequence). V was pared by 1 base and J by 2 bases, with 9 bases between. Here the CDR3 DNA reads TGTGCCAGCAGCTTGCAGGTAGGAAACACTGAAGCTTTCTTT. Protein: CASSLQVGNTEAFF.

J is TRBJ1-1 and V is TRBV18; D is unresolved. Germline V gives CDR1 KGHSH, CDR2 LQKENI. This CDR3 region has 12 residues. V dropped 3 bases and J dropped 5 bases, with 7 bases sitting between them. CDR3 protein: CASSPTGTEAFF. The DNA of the CDR3 is TGTGCCAGCTCACCGACGGGGACTGAAGCTTTCTTT.

This chain joins TRBV6-5 and TRBJ2-7; 7 bases match TRBD2. The CDR3 contains 16 residues. V lost 0 bases to trimming and J lost 3 bases; unmatched junction nucleotides: 8. CDR1 is MNHEY and CDR2 is SVGAGI in the germline V gene. CDR3 amino acids: CASSYSIGGRVYEQYF. For the CDR3, the DNA is TGTGCCAGCAGTTACTCGATCGGCGGGAGAGTCTACGAGCAGTACTTC.

V and J are TRBV2 and TRBJ2-7, with 9 bases that match TRBD2. V dropped 9 bases and J dropped 2; count of bases not matched to a gene: 8. Looked up from germline, CDR1 is SNHLY and CDR2 is FYNNEI. The CDR3 covers 14 residues. The CDR3 DNA reads TGTGCCAGTCAAGCGGGAGGACCGCCCTACGAGCAGTACTTC. Its protein product is CASQAGGPPYEQYF.

V and J are TRBV27 and TRBJ2-7; TRBD1 matches at 7 bases. This CDR3 has 14 residues. V trimming: 2 bases; J trimming: 3 bases; junction bases outside the gene matches: 4. Germline loops: CDR1 MNHEY, CDR2 SMNVEV (reference sequence). CDR3 region: CASSLTQGVYEQYF. In DNA, the CDR3 is TGTGCCAGCAGTTTAACGCAGGGGGTCTACGAGCAGTACTTC.

CDR3 nucleotide sequence: TGTGCCAGCAGTGGCCCGTTGGGGGGCAGGGGGCGGACTGAAGCTTTCTTT. This translates into CASSGPLGGRGRTEAFF. The chain couples TRBV6-1 to TRBJ1-1, with TRBD1 matching over 8 bases. After removal of 4 bases from V and 5 bases from J, the junction contained 15 bases not matched to a gene. The CDR3 consists of 17 residues. Germline V gene data show CDR1 as MNHNS and CDR2 as SASEGT.

This clone was detected only a few times. V is TRBV6-1 and J is TRBJ1-3; tentatively, D is TRBD1 (5 bases). The CDR3 spans 14 residues. Trimming took off 6 bases at V and 4 bases at J, with 13 bases between the two ends. Germline V gene data show CDR1 as MNHNS and CDR2 as SASEGT. CDR3 DNA sequence: TGTGCCAGCAGCAAAGGGGAGGGAGGAAACACCATATATTTT. Translated, it gives CASSKGEGGNTIYF.

The chain is built from TRBV15 and TRBJ2-4, with 9 bases lining up with TRBD1. The V gene's germline CDR1 is LNHNV and CDR2 YYDKDF (reference sequence). The CDR3 contains 17 residues. V trimming: 1 base; J trimming: 3 bases; junction bases outside the gene matches: 7. CDR3 coding DNA: TGTGCCACCAGCAGAGGGTCGCGGACAGGGGACAAAAACATTCAGTACTTC. Its translation: CATSRGSRTGDKNIQYF.

V is TRBV6-5 and J is TRBJ1-4, with D possibly being TRBD1 (5 bases). The CDR3 contains 15 residues. The germline V gene encodes CDR1 MNHEY and CDR2 SVGAGI. V was shortened by 5 bases and J by 1 base, with 11 bases between the two germline ends. As DNA, the CDR3 is TGTGCCAGCAGTCCAGGGAAGTTAACTAATGAAAAACTGTTTTTT. It specifies CASSPGKLTNEKLFF.

This clone was picked up one time. The genes are TRBV27 and TRBJ2-1; 12 bases line up with TRBD2. From germline, CDR1 is MNHEY and CDR2 SMNVEV (reference sequence). This CDR3 comprises 18 residues. Trimming removed 7 bases from V and 0 bases from J; junction bases left unmatched: 10. In nucleotides, the CDR3 is TGTGCCAGCAAGCCTAGCGGGAGGGCCGTTTCCTCCTACAATGAGCAGTTCTTC. Translating it yields CASKPSGRAVSSYNEQFF.

V and J are TRBV28 and TRBJ1-2; 7 bases are shared with TRBD1. Germline CDR1 and CDR2: MDHEN and SYDVKM. Trimming removed 8 bases from V and 8 bases from J; junction bases left unmatched: 11. This CDR3 has 13 amino acids. CDR3: CASGQGDRYGYTF. The CDR3 DNA reads TGTGCCAGCGGGCAGGGGGATCGTTACGGCTACACCTTC.

A few counts support this clone. The gene calls are TRBV4-2 and TRBJ2-5; D is possibly TRBD2 (6 bases). This CDR3 contains 15 residues. Germline-derived CDR1 and CDR2 are LGHNA and YNFKEQ. The germline V and J ends were trimmed by 1 base and 2 bases, with 11 bases remaining between them. The CDR3 DNA reads TGTGCCAGCAGCCAAGTCTCAGGAGGGCAAGAGACCCAGTACTTC. As protein: CASSQVSGGQETQYF.

J is TRBJ2-3 and V is TRBV5-8; 10 bases match TRBD1. Germline values: CDR1 SGHTS, CDR2 YDEGEE. CDR3 size: 18 residues. Unmatched junction bases numbered 10, after V lost 3 bases and J lost 0 bases. The CDR3 reads CASSWGTGASLSTDTQYF. The CDR3, as DNA: TGTGCCAGCAGCTGGGGGACAGGGGCTAGTTTGAGCACAGATACGCAGTATTTT.

The chain carries TRBV18 and TRBJ2-5; unclear D gene. Trimming took 5 bases from V and 4 from J, leaving 8 bases between them. CDR3 length: 12 residues. Germline V gives CDR1 KGHSH, CDR2 LQKENI. Here the CDR3 reads CASSNTRETQYF. The CDR3 nucleotides are TGTGCCAGCTCAAATACGAGAGAGACCCAGTACTTC.